The 23 T cell receptor beta chains given below trace back to one sample, sequenced in a study of CD8 T cells in Susac syndrome. When the RNA was reverse transcribed, random hexamers were used with an input of 0.5 to 1 ug. TCRdb re-called the immunoSEQ multiplex PCR reads with MiXCR, one entry per CDR3 protein. The table has 140,000 or so distinct CDR3 sequences, approximately 95% seen once; the top ten hold over 0.1%. Sequenced sample: CD4+ T cells from PBMCs. These receptors all come from a human donor with multiple sclerosis.

The chain is built from TRBV27 and TRBJ2-7; 7 bases are shared with TRBD2. The germline V gene has CDR1 MNHEY and CDR2 SMNVEV (reference sequence). The CDR3 runs to 14 residues. J lost 3 bases, V lost 11 bases, and 13 bases had no gene match. Here the CDR3 reads CASWGRARYYEQYF. CDR3 DNA: TGTGCCTCCTGGGGGAGGGCGCGCTACTACGAGCAGTACTTC.

In its sample, this clonotype was seen once. This chain connects TRBV5-1 to TRBJ2-1; 9 bases are a match to TRBD1. CDR3 size: 15 residues. Trimming cost V 2 bases and J 8 bases; bases outside gene matches: 8. Germline CDR1 is SGHRS and CDR2 is YFSETQ. In DNA, the CDR3 is TGCGCCAGCAGCTTCGACAGGGGGGAAGTCCATGAGCAGTTCTTC. This encodes CASSFDRGEVHEQFF.

The J gene is TRBJ1-2, the V gene TRBV19, with 9 bases aligning to TRBD1. Germline assignment: CDR1 LNHDA and CDR2 SQIVND (reference sequence). The CDR3 has 16 amino acids. Unmatched junction bases numbered 12, after V lost 6 bases and J lost 4 bases. As DNA, the CDR3 is TGTGCCAGTAGCGACTCTGGACAGGGGAGTAGCTATGGCTACACCTTC. It codes for CASSDSGQGSSYGYTF.

The CDR3 nucleotides read TGTGCCAGCAGCTATAGGGCTGGGGCAGATACGCAGTATTTT. This translates into CASSYRAGADTQYF. This sequence joins TRBV7-9 and TRBJ2-3, with D hard to call. With 4 bases removed from V and 4 bases from J, the gap between germline ends came to 12 bases. CDR1 and CDR2 (germline): SEHNR, FQNEAQ (reference sequence). The CDR3 length is 14 residues.

V usage is TRBV20-1 and J usage is TRBJ2-5; the match to TRBD1 covers 11 bases. This CDR3 has 16 residues. Germline CDR1 and CDR2: DFQATT and SNEGSKA (reference sequence). Losses at the gene ends were 3 bases for V and 1 base for J; bases not matched to a gene: 7. CDR3 residues: CSARDRGRNSQETQYF. CDR3 sequence (DNA): TGCAGTGCTAGGGACAGGGGGCGCAATTCCCAAGAGACCCAGTACTTC.

V is TRBV7-9 and J is TRBJ2-3; 9 nucleotides line up with TRBD1. V trimming: 9 bases; J trimming: 0 bases; junction bases outside the gene matches: 1. This CDR3 region has 13 residues. From germline, CDR1 is SEHNR and CDR2 FQNEAQ (reference sequence). The CDR3 here is CARTGGSTDTQYF. In DNA form, the CDR3 reads TGTGCCAGGACAGGGGGAAGCACAGATACGCAGTATTTT.

The chain has TRBV20-1 and TRBJ1-5, with TRBD1 matching over 7 bases. The CDR3 has 15 residues. Germline assignment: CDR1 DFQATT and CDR2 SNEGSKA (reference sequence). The CDR3 is CSSVDRKFTNQPQHF. The CDR3 DNA is TGCAGCTCAGTGGACAGGAAGTTCACCAATCAGCCCCAGCATTTT.

CDR3 sequence (DNA): TGTGCCAGCAGTTTATGGGGGACAGGGACTAGCGGGGGCTTTAGCACAGATACGCAGTATTTT. It is translated as CASSLWGTGTSGGFSTDTQYF. The V call is TRBV28, the J call TRBJ2-3; 14 nucleotides match TRBD2. The CDR3 is made up of 21 amino acids. V dropped 0 bases and J dropped 0; count of bases not matched to a gene: 11. Germline CDR1 reads MDHEN; CDR2 reads SYDVKM. Full variable domain (remainder filled in from reference TRBV28 and TRBJ2-3): DVKVTQSSRYLVKRTGEKVFLECVQDMDHENMFWYRQDPGLGLRLIYFSYDVKMKEKGDIPEGYSVSREKKERFSLILESASTNQTSMYLCASSLWGTGTSGGFSTDTQYFGPGTRLTVL.

The V call is TRBV24-1, the J call TRBJ2-1; weak D call: TRBD2 (6 bases). V lost 11 bases, J lost 4 bases, and 17 bases lay in between. The CDR3 contains 14 residues. Looked up from germline, CDR1 is KGHDR and CDR2 is SFDVKD. The chain's CDR3 is CAIGGGAQYNEQFF. The CDR3 bases are TGTGCCATTGGAGGAGGGGCCCAATACAATGAGCAGTTCTTC.

This rearrangement joins TRBV5-4 to TRBJ2-1; 12 nucleotides agree with TRBD2. V trimming: 3 bases; J trimming: 8 bases; junction bases outside the gene matches: 6. This CDR3 has 15 amino acids. Germline CDR1 reads SGHNT; CDR2 reads YYREEE (reference sequence). CDR3 region: CASSSLAGGVDEQFF. CDR3 sequence (DNA): TGTGCCAGCAGCTCGCTAGCGGGAGGGGTGGATGAGCAGTTCTTC.

The rearrangement links TRBV7-8 to TRBJ2-7; possibly TRBD2 for D (6 bases). The germline V gene encodes CDR1 SGHVS and CDR2 FQNEAQ. V lost 5 bases and J lost 2, with 16 bases in between. The CDR3 sequence is 15 residues long. CDR3 residues: CASSPGVADAYEQYF. The CDR3 nucleotides read TGTGCCAGCAGCCCGGGGGTCGCCGACGCCTACGAGCAGTACTTC. Looking up the rest from reference TRBV7-8 and TRBJ2-7 gives the full variable domain: GAGVSQSPRYKVAKRGQDVALRCDPISGHVSLFWYQQALGQGPEFLTYFQNEAQLDKSGLPSDRFFAERPEGSVSTLKIQRTQQEDSAVYLCASSPGVADAYEQYFGPGTRLTVT.

V gene TRBV20-1 combines with J gene TRBJ1-6; D uncertain. Germline V CDR1 and CDR2: DFQATT, SNEGSKA (reference sequence). V lost 5 bases and J 8 bases, leaving 16 bases between the germline ends. The CDR3 loop spans 14 amino acids. The CDR3 DNA reads TGCAGTGCTCGGATCAATACGAGGGATTCACCCCTCCACTTT. Protein sequence: CSARINTRDSPLHF.

The rearrangement uses TRBV7-9 and TRBJ2-1, with 8 bases matching TRBD2. The CDR3 spans 15 residues. The V and J ends lost 5 bases and 5 bases, in that order; junction bases with no gene match: 8. Germline V gene lookup returns CDR1 SEHNR and CDR2 FQNEAQ (reference sequence). Here the CDR3 DNA reads TGTGCCAGCAGCGTGAGCGGGAGTAGGCACAATGAGCAGTTCTTC. Protein product: CASSVSGSRHNEQFF.

V and J are TRBV19 and TRBJ2-2; D uncertain. The CDR3 contains 16 residues. Germline CDR1 LNHDA, CDR2 SQIVND (reference sequence). V lost 3 bases and J 4 bases, leaving 15 bases between the germline ends. The CDR3 spells CASSIQLAPLTGELFF. In DNA, the CDR3 is TGTGCCAGTAGTATCCAGTTGGCCCCCCTCACCGGGGAGCTGTTTTTT.

This clonotype has more than one count but fewer than ten. The J gene is TRBJ2-7, the V gene TRBV3-1; 9 nucleotides match TRBD1. From germline, CDR1 is LGHDT and CDR2 YNNKEL (reference sequence). The CDR3 totals 15 residues. Unmatched junction bases numbered 6, after V lost 6 bases and J lost 0 bases. This CDR3 reads CASRRTGQGSYEQYF. The CDR3 DNA is TGTGCCAGCAGGAGGACGGGACAGGGCTCCTACGAGCAGTACTTC.

The V call is TRBV5-5, the J call TRBJ2-7, with D uncertain. Trimming stripped 2 bases from V and 7 bases from J, with 13 bases between. Per germline, CDR1 SGHKS and CDR2 YYEKEE (reference sequence). The CDR3 consists of 13 residues. Written as DNA, the CDR3 is TGTGCCAGCAGCTTCGCATCTGCTGGAGAGCAGTACTTC. Protein sequence: CASSFASAGEQYF.

The DNA for the CDR3 is TGTGCCACCAGTGATAGGCTGCGAGGCGGGAATGAGCAGTTCTTC. It codes for CATSDRLRGGNEQFF. The rearrangement links TRBV24-1 to TRBJ2-1, with D possibly TRBD2 on 5 matching bases. V shed 3 bases and J shed 7 bases, with 15 bases lying between them. CDR3 length: 15 residues. The germline V gene encodes CDR1 KGHDR and CDR2 SFDVKD.

The chain carries TRBV12-3 or TRBV12-4 and TRBJ1-2; TRBD1 matches at 9 bases. J lost 2 bases, V lost 3 bases, and 7 bases had no gene match. The CDR3 is made up of 16 amino acids. The CDR3 here is CASSFGTGRGNYGYTF. The CDR3 DNA reads TGTGCCAGCAGTTTTGGGACAGGGAGGGGGAACTATGGCTACACCTTC.

The chain couples TRBV30 to TRBJ2-7; tentatively, D is TRBD1 (5 bases). In germline, CDR1 is GTSNPN, CDR2 SVGIG (reference sequence). The CDR3 totals 12 residues. V gave up 2 bases and J gave up 7 bases, with 12 bases separating them. The CDR3 loop reads CAWSQGVREQYF. The CDR3 DNA sequence: TGTGCCTGGAGTCAAGGGGTGAGGGAGCAGTACTTC.

The CDR3 protein is CASPSSGQEYTEAFF. CDR3 DNA sequence: TGTGCCAGCCCGTCGTCAGGGCAGGAATATACTGAAGCTTTCTTT. The chain employs TRBV28 and TRBJ1-1; TRBD1 might be the D (5 bases). Germline assignment: CDR1 MDHEN and CDR2 SYDVKM. This CDR3 contains 15 residues. V shed 8 bases and J shed 5 bases, with 21 bases lying between them. Full variable domain (rest looked up from reference TRBV28 and TRBJ1-1): DVKVTQSSRYLVKRTGEKVFLECVQDMDHENMFWYRQDPGLGLRLIYFSYDVKMKEKGDIPEGYSVSREKKERFSLILESASTNQTSMYLCASPSSGQEYTEAFFGQGTRLTVV.

In its sample, this clonotype was seen once. The chain carries TRBV29-1 and TRBJ2-7, with TRBD2 identical over 15 bases. The V gene end was trimmed by 4 bases and the J gene end by 2 bases; junction bases not matched to a gene: 12. The CDR3 is 18 residues long. Germline loops: CDR1 SQVTM, CDR2 ANQGSEA. CDR3 sequence: CSVGGWTSGRAVTYEQYF. The DNA for the CDR3 is TGCAGCGTTGGTGGATGGACTAGCGGGAGGGCCGTCACCTACGAGCAGTACTTC.

V is TRBV20-1 and J is TRBJ1-2; 8 bases fit TRBD1. With V trimmed by 0 bases and J by 4 bases, 4 bases remained unmatched. This CDR3 is built from 14 residues. Germline V gene sequence: CDR1 DFQATT, CDR2 SNEGSKA (reference sequence). As DNA, the CDR3 is TGCAGTGCTAGAGAGCAGGGGGCGGGCTATGGCTACACCTTC. Its translation: CSAREQGAGYGYTF.

The chain carries TRBV5-4 and TRBJ2-7; D call uncertain. The CDR3 length is 14 residues. In germline, CDR1 is SGHNT, CDR2 YYREEE (reference sequence). V was shortened by 4 bases and J by 4 bases, with 15 bases between the two germline ends. CDR3 loop: CASSVGRTSYEQYF. The CDR3 DNA is TGTGCCAGCAGCGTGGGAAGGACCTCTTACGAGCAGTACTTC.